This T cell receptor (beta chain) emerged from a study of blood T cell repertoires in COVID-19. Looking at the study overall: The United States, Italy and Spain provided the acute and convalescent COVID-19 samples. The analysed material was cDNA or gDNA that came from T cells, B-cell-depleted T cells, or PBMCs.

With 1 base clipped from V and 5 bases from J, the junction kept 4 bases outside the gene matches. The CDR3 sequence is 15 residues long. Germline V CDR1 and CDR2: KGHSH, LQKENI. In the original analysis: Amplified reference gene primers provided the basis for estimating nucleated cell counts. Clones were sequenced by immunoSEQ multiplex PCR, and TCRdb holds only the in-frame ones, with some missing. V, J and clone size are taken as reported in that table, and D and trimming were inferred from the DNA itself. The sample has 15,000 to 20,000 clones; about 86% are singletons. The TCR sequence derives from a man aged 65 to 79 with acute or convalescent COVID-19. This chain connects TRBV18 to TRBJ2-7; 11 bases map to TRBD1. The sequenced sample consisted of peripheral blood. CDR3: CASSPQWDRGNEQYF. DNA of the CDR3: TGTGCCAGCTCACCACAATGGGACAGGGGGAACGAGCAGTACTTC.